This T cell receptor beta chain was documented in a study of CD8 T cells in ankylosing spondylitis. In this sample, this clonotype turned up many times. Its matching antigen is unknown. Study results and limitations: Past studies reported some motif variants in reactive arthritis synovial fluid and blood. The clones that were linked to disease were reported to be significantly enriched in matched synovial fluid samples from ankylosing spondylitis patients.

Per the germline V gene, CDR1 is SQVTM and CDR2 is ANQGSEA. Trimming shortened V by 3 bases and J by 2 bases, and 11 bases separated the two germline ends. The CDR3 sequence is 14 residues long. A single record per CDR3 protein comes from TCRdb applying MiXCR to the 5' RACE reads. The table records some 130,000 distinct CDR3 sequences, approximately 10% of them present only once. The TCR comes from a female donor with ankylosing spondylitis or in good health (not recorded which). Source material: blood, either unsorted or a sorted T cell fraction (not recorded which). The chain employs TRBV29-1 and TRBJ1-3; TRBD1 is a possible D gene (5 bases). CDR3 nucleotides: TGCAGCGTTGATAAGGGGACGCCTGGAAACACCATATATTTT. Translation gives CSVDKGTPGNTIYF.